These T cell receptor beta chains were read from a single sample in a study of human T cells and chemical hapten exposure. TCRdb re-called the RACE reads through MiXCR, storing one row per CDR3 protein. The table shows tens of thousands of distinct CDR3 sequences, with more than 9% occurring only once. The sample here was whole blood, taken in connection with sensitization to the hapten diphenylcyclopropenone (DPC). All receptors derive from a man aged 35 to 55 with alopecia areata. Some clones in this sample may be carry-over from other donors' samples. Both conserved end residues are part of each CDR3. D genes are given only for firm matches. Clone size appears in some rows only: once, few, many, or a class for an expanded clone.

j_gene	v_gene	d_gene	abundance	CDR3nt	CDR3aa
TRBJ1-2	TRBV6-5	NA	NA	TGTGCCAGCAGTTACTCGAGCAGCAACTATGGCTACACCTTC	CASSYSSSNYGYTF
TRBJ2-5	TRBV29-1	NA	many	TGCAGCGTCGCAGGGGGGCGATTAGAGACCCAGTACTTC	CSVAGGRLETQYF
TRBJ2-1	TRBV20-1	NA	many	TGCAGTGCCCGACCGGCTTCCACCTACAATGAGCAGTTCTTC	CSARPASTYNEQFF
TRBJ1-3	TRBV7-9	NA	few	TGTGCCAGCAGCTTAAAACAGGGATTGGCTGGAAACACCATATATTTT	CASSLKQGLAGNTIYF
TRBJ2-1	TRBV20-1	NA	NA	TGCAGTGCTTCCTTACCCCCCAGCAACAATGAGCAGTTCTTC	CSASLPPSNNEQFF
TRBJ2-1	TRBV5-4	TRBD2	many	TGTGCCAGCAGCGCAGCCGGGACTACTTTCAATGAGCAGTTCTTC	CASSAAGTTFNEQFF
TRBJ1-6	TRBV12-3/TRBV12-4	TRBD1	NA	TGTGCCAGCACTCGACAGGGCTATTCACCCCTCCACTTT	CASTRQGYSPLHF
TRBJ2-6	TRBV5-8	NA	many	TGTGCCAGCAGCTTGGTCGACTCTGGGGCCAACGTCCTGACTTTC	CASSLVDSGANVLTF
TRBJ1-1	TRBV7-9	NA	NA	TGTGCCAGCAGCCAGTCGGGGAACACTGAAGCTTTCTTT	CASSQSGNTEAFF
TRBJ2-2	TRBV7-2	NA	NA	TGTGCCAGCATCTTCGACAAGCTGACTGGGGAGCTGTTTTTT	CASIFDKLTGELFF
TRBJ1-6	TRBV7-2	NA	many	TGTGCCAGCAGCTTACTGGAGGGACTCTATAATTCACCCCTCCACTTT	CASSLLEGLYNSPLHF
TRBJ2-1	TRBV9	TRBD2	few	TGTGCCAGCAGCTCTCTTCCGGGACTAGCGGGAGTATCCGGGTATGAGCAGTTCTTC	CASSSLPGLAGVSGYEQFF
TRBJ1-5	TRBV6-2/TRBV6-3	TRBD1	few	TGTGCCAGCAGTTACGGGCGGACAGGGGACAATCAGCCCCAGCATTTT	CASSYGRTGDNQPQHF
TRBJ1-2	TRBV7-8	NA	many	TGTGCCAGCAGCTTGGGGGGCAAGGAGGGCTACACCTTC	CASSLGGKEGYTF
TRBJ2-1	TRBV6-5	NA	NA	TGTGCCAGCAGTTACAGGGGAGCCTACAATGAGCAGTTCTTC	CASSYRGAYNEQFF
TRBJ1-1	TRBV12-3/TRBV12-4	TRBD1	NA	TGTGCCAGCAGTCCCGGGGGGGGACAGGGACTTATGAACACTGAAGCTTTCTTT	CASSPGGGQGLMNTEAFF
TRBJ2-7	TRBV28	NA	NA	TGTGCCAGCAGTTGGACTGGGCCCACCTACGAGCAGTACTTC	CASSWTGPTYEQYF
TRBJ2-3	TRBV7-2	NA	once	TGTGCCAGCAGCCAAACCTCGACGCAGTATTTT	CASSQTSTQYF
TRBJ2-7	TRBV20-1	TRBD1	few	TGCAGTGCTATCCCCGGACAGGCCTACGAGCAGTACTTC	CSAIPGQAYEQYF
TRBJ2-7	TRBV21-1	NA	NA	TGTGCCAGCAGCAAACCGACAGGGGACAACGAGCAGTACTTC	CASSKPTGDNEQYF
TRBJ2-5	TRBV6-5	TRBD1	few	TGTGCCAGCAGACCGGACAGGCAAGAGACCCAGTACTTC	CASRPDRQETQYF
TRBJ2-1	TRBV12-3/TRBV12-4	TRBD2	many	TGTGCCAGCAGTTGGCTAGCGGGCTACAATGAGCAGTTCTTC	CASSWLAGYNEQFF
TRBJ1-1	TRBV5-1	NA	NA	TGCGCCAGCAGCTTGATTAGCAACACTGAAGCTTTCTTT	CASSLISNTEAFF
TRBJ1-4	TRBV3-1	NA	NA	TGTGCCAGCAGCCAACTCGGAGCAACTAATGAAAAACTGTTTTTT	CASSQLGATNEKLFF
TRBJ1-2	TRBV5-1	NA	few	TGCGTCAGCAGCTTGGCACAGGGAGATGGCTACACCTTC	CVSSLAQGDGYTF
TRBJ1-2	TRBV27	TRBD1	NA	TGTGCCAGCAGTTTATTGGGACAGGGCTATGGCTACACCTTC	CASSLLGQGYGYTF
TRBJ2-7	TRBV18	NA	many	TGTGCCAGCTCACCTTTGGACGGATACGAGCAGTACTTC	CASSPLDGYEQYF
TRBJ2-3	TRBV18	NA	NA	TGTGCCAGCTCACTAAAGACCCAAGATACGCAGTATTTT	CASSLKTQDTQYF
TRBJ2-2	TRBV7-3	NA	many	TGTGCCAGCAGCCCACTAGCTCGTGGGTCCGGGGAGCTGTTTTTT	CASSPLARGSGELFF
TRBJ2-1	TRBV7-9	NA	NA	TGTGCCAGCAGCTTAGGTGCTGGATACAATGAGCAGTTCTTC	CASSLGAGYNEQFF
TRBJ2-7	TRBV19	TRBD1	few	TGTGCCAGTAGTATTCAGGGGACAGGGTACTACGAGCAGTACTTC	CASSIQGTGYYEQYF
TRBJ2-7	TRBV28	NA	NA	TGTGCCAGCAGTTTATCTCGCTCTGTTTCCTACGAGCAGTACTTC	CASSLSRSVSYEQYF
TRBJ1-5	TRBV6-6	NA	many	TGTGCCAGCAGTTGGCAGGGGAATCAGCCCCAGCATTTT	CASSWQGNQPQHF
TRBJ1-3	TRBV7-2	TRBD1	many	TGTGCCAGCAGCCAGGGGGCAGGACTCTCTGGAAACACCATATATTTT	CASSQGAGLSGNTIYF
TRBJ2-5	TRBV11-2	TRBD1	NA	TGTGCCAGCAGTTACACAGGGGCGACTCAAGAGACCCAGTACTTC	CASSYTGATQETQYF
TRBJ2-7	TRBV4-3	NA	NA	TGCGCCAGCAGCCAAGATACTACAGTGACGCAGTACTTC	CASSQDTTVTQYF
TRBJ2-1	TRBV12-3/TRBV12-4	TRBD1	NA	TGTGCCAGCAGACCCGGGACAGGGGATAATGAGCAGTTCTTC	CASRPGTGDNEQFF
TRBJ1-5	TRBV19	TRBD1	few	TGTGCCAGTAGTATTGGGACAGGGGTAATTCAGCCCCAGCATTTT	CASSIGTGVIQPQHF
TRBJ2-7	TRBV11-3	NA	NA	TGTGCCAGCAGCTTAAAGGGTCACGAGCAGTACTTC	CASSLKGHEQYF